The 2 T cell receptor beta chains given below trace back to one sample, sequenced in a study of blood T cell repertoires in COVID-19. Measured with immunoSEQ multiplex PCR; TCRdb has only the in-frame clones, and not every one. The sample carries some 320,000 clones, 89% recorded once. Material: peripheral blood. The source is a woman aged 25 to 39 with COVID-19, enrolled during active disease.

The chain is built from TRBV5-1 and TRBJ1-1, with unresolved D. Germline CDR1 SGHRS, CDR2 YFSETQ. CDR3 length: 15 residues. Trimming took off 0 bases at V and 6 bases at J, with 15 bases between the two ends. The chain's CDR3 is CASSLAGGSTSEAFF. CDR3 bases: TGCGCCAGCAGCTTGGCCGGAGGGTCAACGTCTGAAGCTTTCTTT.

CDR3 nucleotide sequence: TGCGCCAGCAGCTTGGTCCCGACAGGGAGAGGTATAGGGCAGTTCTTC. This gives the protein CASSLVPTGRGIGQFF. J is TRBJ2-1 and V is TRBV5-1; 7 bases match TRBD1. V dropped 0 bases and J dropped 12; count of bases not matched to a gene: 15. This CDR3 has 16 amino acids. Germline loops: CDR1 SGHRS, CDR2 YFSETQ.